This T cell receptor beta chain was obtained from a study of T cell repertoires in cytomegalovirus infection. Whole-study context: Both CMV infection and a matching HLA type were indicated by public TCR beta signatures.

Notes on the study in general: Accumulated public TCR beta family frequency recognized individuals carrying CMV together with the relevant HLA. Clonotype analysis showed dominance of the ex vivo response by HLA-C-restricted CMV-specific TCR beta clonotypes.

This clonotype was counted between two and nine times. Its antigen is undetermined. Each CDR3 protein gets one entry after TCRdb re-called the reads with MiXCR. In the table there are roughly 200,000 distinct CDR3 sequences, about 15% of which are singletons. The CDR3 is made up of 11 amino acids. With 2 bases removed from V and 6 bases from J, the gap between germline ends came to 5 bases. CDR1 is DFQATT, CDR2 SNEGSKA, per germline (reference sequence). This clonotype was sampled from a human donor in good health (CMV status not recorded). Some clones in this sample may be carry-over from other donors' samples. The sequenced sample was CD8+ T cells from PBMCs. This sequence joins TRBV20-1 and TRBJ2-4; TRBD1 is a possible D gene (5 bases). CDR3 sequence: CSARTGNIQYF. The DNA for the CDR3 is TGCAGTGCTAGAACAGGAAACATTCAGTACTTC.